This paragraph covers one T cell receptor beta chain sequence. Antigen specificity is unknown. This specimen belongs to a study of CD8+ T cells in alopecia areata. Across the whole study: It was 6 to 18 months of tofacitinib, and then there were 6 months off drug. Whole-study results and caveats: Within the top 100, expanded CD8+ clones significantly decreased with tofacitinib, as did scalp clonality.

TCR sequencing used cDNA made by reverse transcription of extracted RNA. The table came from immunoSEQ multiplex PCR; TCRdb's copy has only in-frame clones and leaves some out. Of some 110,000 clones listed, roughly 50% were seen once; the top ten hold 12%. The treatment here: oral pan-JAK inhibitor, 5-10 mg twice daily. V lost 0 bases and J lost 10, with 16 bases in between. This CDR3 contains 15 residues. In germline, CDR1 is KGHSH, CDR2 LQKENI. This TCR was recovered from a human donor with alopecia areata. The V call is TRBV18, the J call TRBJ2-1, with TRBD2 as a possible D gene (6 bases). The sequenced sample was CD8+ T cells sorted from blood, obtained at week 24, from a patient treated with tofacitinib. The CDR3 sequence: CASSPPWDDRGEQFF. The CDR3 nucleotides are TGTGCCAGCTCACCACCGTGGGACGACCGGGGGGAGCAGTTCTTC.